This TCR beta chain appears in the sequencing data of a study of blood T cell repertoires in COVID-19 (dated by TCRdb to between 2020 and 2021). With respect to the entire study: Samples covering the acute and convalescent phases of COVID-19 were provided by collaborators in the United States, Italy and Spain. The material from the prospective study consisted of cDNA or gDNA derived from T cells, B-cell-depleted T cells, or PBMCs. Where available, HLA class I and class II types were taken from metadata supplied by the sample provider and were not determined by assay-based typing. The sample metadata nearly always contained a de-identified subject ID, COVID-19 status, age in years and sex. The dataset comprised deeply sampled blood TCRbeta repertoires from subjects exposed to, actively infected with, or recovered from COVID-19. A freely available public database, intended as a resource for researchers studying the immune response to SARS-CoV-2, is where the repertoires were released. Samples came from the ongoing ImmuneRACE study (first 160 participants) plus 1,254 subjects from 6 global collaborators. Broader findings and caveats from the paper: The quantity of clinical and demographic metadata differed by source and by participant and was supplied without curation.

The immunoSEQ Assay, a bias-controlled multiplex PCR, was used to amplify TCRbeta CDR3 regions from genomic DNA. In the paper's pipeline: The number of nucleated cells in each sample was estimated by amplification of reference gene primers within the assay. To quantify the absolute abundance of each unique TCRbeta CDR3 rearrangement, sequence reads were collapsed and filtered. Productive Simpson clonality was computed per sample as the square root of Simpson's diversity index over productive rearrangements. Here the immuneACCESS table is served through TCRdb, limited to in-frame sequences with V and J called. Missing clones are a known gap in these copies; in checked studies unresolved V genes cover under half, and the rest lacks a known reason. V and J calls and clone size are those listed in that table; D and trimming were worked out from the DNA. The sample yields approximately 150,000 clones; 84% were counted once. Roughly 2.7% of the sample is taken by the ten largest.

A distance of 13 bases separates the germline ends of V and J, which lose 2 bases and 3 bases respectively. The CDR3 contains 15 residues, cysteine and phenylalanine counted. Just CDR3 DNA is preserved here, 45 bases in frame from base 1. The germline V gene gives CDR1 as KGHSH and CDR2 as LQKENI. Note on this clone: Its recognized antigen is unknown. Per-base quality was not reported, and no clone a single base away is much larger than it.

One collaborating source in Seattle enrolled patients during active infection and followed them longitudinally through the course of disease. Each collaborating institution followed its own protocols to collect whole blood in K2EDTA tubes. Collaborator samples were shipped for TCRbeta analysis as frozen whole blood, isolated PBMCs, or DNA extracted from either sample type. The V gene is TRBV18 and the J gene is TRBJ2-5; the D gene is possibly TRBD2, with 6 bases matching. The sequence derives from a woman aged 80 or over with COVID-19, enrolled during active disease. The sequenced sample consisted of peripheral blood. The CDR3 protein sequence reads: CASSPNPSAEETQYF. The DNA sequence reads TGTGCCAGCTCACCAAATCCTAGCGCGGAAGAGACCCAGTACTTC.